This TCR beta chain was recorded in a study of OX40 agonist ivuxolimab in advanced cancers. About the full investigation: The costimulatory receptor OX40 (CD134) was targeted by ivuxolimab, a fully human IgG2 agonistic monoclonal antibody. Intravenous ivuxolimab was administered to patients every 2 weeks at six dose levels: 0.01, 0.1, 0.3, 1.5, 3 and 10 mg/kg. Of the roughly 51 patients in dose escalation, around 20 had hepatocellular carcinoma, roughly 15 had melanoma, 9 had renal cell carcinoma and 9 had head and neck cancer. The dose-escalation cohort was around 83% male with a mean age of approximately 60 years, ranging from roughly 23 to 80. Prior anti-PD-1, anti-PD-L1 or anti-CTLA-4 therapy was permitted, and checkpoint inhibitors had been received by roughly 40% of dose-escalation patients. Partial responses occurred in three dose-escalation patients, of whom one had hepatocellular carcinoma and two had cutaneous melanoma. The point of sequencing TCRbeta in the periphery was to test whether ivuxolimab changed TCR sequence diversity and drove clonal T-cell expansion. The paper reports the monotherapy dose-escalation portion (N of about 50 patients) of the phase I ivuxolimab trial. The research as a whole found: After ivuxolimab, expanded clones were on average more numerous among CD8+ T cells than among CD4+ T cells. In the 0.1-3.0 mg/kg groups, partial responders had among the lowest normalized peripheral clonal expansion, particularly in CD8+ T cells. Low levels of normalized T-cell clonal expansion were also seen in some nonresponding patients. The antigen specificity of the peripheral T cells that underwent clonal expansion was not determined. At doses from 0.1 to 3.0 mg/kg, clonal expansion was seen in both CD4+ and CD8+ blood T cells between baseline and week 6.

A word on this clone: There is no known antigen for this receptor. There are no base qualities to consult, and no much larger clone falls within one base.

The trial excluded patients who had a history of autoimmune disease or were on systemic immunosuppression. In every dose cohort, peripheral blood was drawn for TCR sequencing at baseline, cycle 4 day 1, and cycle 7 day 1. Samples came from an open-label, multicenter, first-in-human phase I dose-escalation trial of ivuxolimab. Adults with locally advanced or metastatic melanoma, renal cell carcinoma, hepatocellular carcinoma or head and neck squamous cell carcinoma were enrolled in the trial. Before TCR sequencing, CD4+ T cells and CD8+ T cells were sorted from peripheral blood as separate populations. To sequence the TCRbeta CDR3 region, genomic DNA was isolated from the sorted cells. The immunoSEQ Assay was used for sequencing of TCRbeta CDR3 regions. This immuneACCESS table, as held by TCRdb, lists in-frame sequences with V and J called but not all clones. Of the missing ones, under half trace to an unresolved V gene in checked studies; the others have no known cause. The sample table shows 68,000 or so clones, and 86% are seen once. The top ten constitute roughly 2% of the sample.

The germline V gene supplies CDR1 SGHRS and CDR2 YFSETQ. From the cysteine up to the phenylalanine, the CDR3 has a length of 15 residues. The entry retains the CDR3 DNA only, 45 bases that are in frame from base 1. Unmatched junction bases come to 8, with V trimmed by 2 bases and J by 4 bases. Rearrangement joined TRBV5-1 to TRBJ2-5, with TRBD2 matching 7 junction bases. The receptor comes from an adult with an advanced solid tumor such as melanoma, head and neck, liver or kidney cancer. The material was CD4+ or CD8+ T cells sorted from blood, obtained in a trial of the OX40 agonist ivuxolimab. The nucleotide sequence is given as TGCGCCAGCAGCTTCGCCCCGGGGGGTGGAGAGACCCAGTACTTC. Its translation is CASSFAPGGGETQYF.